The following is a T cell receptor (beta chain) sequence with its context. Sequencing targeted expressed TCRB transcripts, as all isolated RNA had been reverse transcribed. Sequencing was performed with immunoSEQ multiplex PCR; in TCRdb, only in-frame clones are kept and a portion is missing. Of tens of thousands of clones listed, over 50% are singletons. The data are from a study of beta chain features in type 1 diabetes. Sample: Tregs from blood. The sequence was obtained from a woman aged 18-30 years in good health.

CDR3 sequence reads: CASSVAQGGTEAFF. The CDR3 DNA is TGTGCCAGCAGCGTAGCACAGGGAGGGACTGAAGCTTTCTTT. V usage is TRBV9 and J usage is TRBJ1-1; possibly TRBD1 for D (6 bases). The CDR3 is made up of 14 amino acids. Germline CDR1 reads SGDLS; CDR2 reads YYNGEE. Trimming took 0 bases from V and 5 from J, leaving 11 bases between them.